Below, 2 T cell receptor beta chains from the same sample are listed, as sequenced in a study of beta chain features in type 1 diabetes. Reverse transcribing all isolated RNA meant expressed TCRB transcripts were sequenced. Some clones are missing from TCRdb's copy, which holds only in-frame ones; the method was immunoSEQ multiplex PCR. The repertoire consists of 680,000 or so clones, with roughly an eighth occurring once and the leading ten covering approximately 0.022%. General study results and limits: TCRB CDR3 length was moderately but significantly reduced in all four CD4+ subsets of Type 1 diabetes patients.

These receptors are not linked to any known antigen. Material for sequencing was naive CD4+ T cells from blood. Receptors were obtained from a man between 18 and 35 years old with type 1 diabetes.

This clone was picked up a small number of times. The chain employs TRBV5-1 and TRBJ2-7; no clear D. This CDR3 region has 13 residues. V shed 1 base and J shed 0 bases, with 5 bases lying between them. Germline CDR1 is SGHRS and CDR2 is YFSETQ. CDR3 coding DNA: TGCGCCAGCAGCTTGCAGGACTCCTACGAGCAGTACTTC. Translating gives CASSLQDSYEQYF.

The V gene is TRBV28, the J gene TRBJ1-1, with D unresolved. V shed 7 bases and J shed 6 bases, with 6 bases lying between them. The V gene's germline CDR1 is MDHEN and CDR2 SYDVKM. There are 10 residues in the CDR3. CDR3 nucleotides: TGTGCCAGCACCGCCGCTGAAGCTTTCTTT. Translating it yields CASTAAEAFF. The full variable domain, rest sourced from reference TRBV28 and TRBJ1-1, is DVKVTQSSRYLVKRTGEKVFLECVQDMDHENMFWYRQDPGLGLRLIYFSYDVKMKEKGDIPEGYSVSREKKERFSLILESASTNQTSMYLCASTAAEAFFGQGTRLTVV.